This TCR beta chain was sequenced during a study of Graves' ophthalmopathy and Graves' hyperthyroidism. Overall study results and limits: Most expanded clonotypes in thyroid above 0.001 frequency also showed up in blood.

This clonotype came up a few times. Its target is not known. Amplifying from RNA transcripts, the study obtained TCR beta CDR3 regions. An initial RT-PCR round employing HTBI primers preceded a second-round multiplex PCR. MiXCR, applied by TCRdb to the multiplex PCR reads, yields one record per CDR3 protein. In the table there are some 360,000 distinct CDR3 sequences, 17% of which are singletons. The sample taken for sequencing was peripheral blood. The receptor's source is an adult woman with stable Graves' hyperthyroidism.

DNA of the CDR3: TGCGCCAGCTCCATTTTCGACCAGGGAGACCTTGAAGCTTTCTTT. Encoded protein: CASSIFDQGDLEAFF. The genes are TRBV4-1 and TRBJ1-1; a weak D match, TRBD1 (5 bases). Germline V gene data show CDR1 as MGHRA and CDR2 as YSYEKL. The CDR3 totals 15 residues. The V gene lost 8 bases and the J gene lost 7 bases, with 23 bases spanning the gap.